A single T cell receptor (beta chain) is shown here with its context. Assay: immunoSEQ multiplex PCR; the TCRdb copy retains only in-frame clones and omits some. The table lists some 30,000 clones, more than 70% of them singletons, with under 30% in the top ten. This record comes from a study of OX40 agonist ivuxolimab in advanced cancers. In the study overall: Subjects had a mean age of about 57 years, with a range of roughly 23 to 79; about 83% were male.

V lost 6 bases to trimming and J lost 5 bases, with 19 bases between them. Germline V gives CDR1 MNHEY, CDR2 SMNVEV (reference sequence). The CDR3 extends over 15 amino acids. This clonotype originated in an adult with an advanced solid tumor such as melanoma, head and neck, liver or kidney cancer. The chain is built from TRBV27 and TRBJ2-5; tentatively, D is TRBD2 (6 bases). This sample comprised CD4+ or CD8+ T cells sorted from blood, obtained in a trial of the OX40 agonist ivuxolimab. The CDR3 DNA reads as TGTGCCAGCAGGCCCACAATGGGCGGAGGGGAGACCCAGTACTTC. It translates to CASRPTMGGGETQYF.